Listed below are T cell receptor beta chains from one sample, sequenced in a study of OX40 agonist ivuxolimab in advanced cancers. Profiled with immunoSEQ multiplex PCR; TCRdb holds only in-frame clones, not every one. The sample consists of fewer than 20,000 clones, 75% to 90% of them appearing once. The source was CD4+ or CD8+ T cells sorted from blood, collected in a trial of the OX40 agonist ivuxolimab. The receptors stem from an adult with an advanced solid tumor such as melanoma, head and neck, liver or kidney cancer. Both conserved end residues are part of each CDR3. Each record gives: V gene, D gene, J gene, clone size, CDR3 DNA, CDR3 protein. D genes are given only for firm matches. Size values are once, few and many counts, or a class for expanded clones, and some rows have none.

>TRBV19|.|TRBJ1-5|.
TGTGCCAGTACCGAAGGGGGTCAGCCCCAGCATTTT
CASTEGGQPQHF
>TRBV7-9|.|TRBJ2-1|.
TGTGCCGTAAAAGGCGGATCCTACAATGAGCAGTTCTTC
CAVKGGSYNEQFF
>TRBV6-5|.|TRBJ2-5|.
TGTGCCAGCAGTGAAGTGGACCGTCAAGAGACCCAGTACTTC
CASSEVDRQETQYF
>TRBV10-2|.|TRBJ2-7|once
TGCGCCAGCAGGGACAGCTACGAGCAGTACTTC
CASRDSYEQYF
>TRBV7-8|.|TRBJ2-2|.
TGTGCCAGCAGCATCGCTAGTAGTCGACAGTTGAACACCGGGGAGCTGTTTTTT
CASSIASSRQLNTGELFF
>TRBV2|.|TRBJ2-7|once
TGTGCCAGCAGCGAGACCGGGCCCCTCTACGAGCAGTACTTC
CASSETGPLYEQYF
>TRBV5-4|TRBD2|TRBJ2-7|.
TGTGCCAGCAGCTGGGGGGCTAGCGGGAGTTCTTACGAGCAGTACTTC
CASSWGASGSSYEQYF
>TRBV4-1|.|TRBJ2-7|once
TGCGCCAGCAGCACCCTGGGGGAGCAGTACTTC
CASSTLGEQYF
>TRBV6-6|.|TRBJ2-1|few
TGTGCCAGCAGTTACTCGATCTCGGGGAATGAGCAGTTCTTC
CASSYSISGNEQFF
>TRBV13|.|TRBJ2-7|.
TGTGCCAGCAGCCCTCAGGAAAACCCCTACGAGCAGTACTTC
CASSPQENPYEQYF
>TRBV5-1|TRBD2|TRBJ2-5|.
TGCGCCAGCAGCGCTAGCGGGGGGGCGGTGGAGACCCAGTACTTC
CASSASGGAVETQYF
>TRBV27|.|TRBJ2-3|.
TGTGCCAGCAGACCTCAAGGCACCGATACGCAGTATTTT
CASRPQGTDTQYF
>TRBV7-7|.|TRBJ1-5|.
TGTGCCAGCAGCTTAGCATGGGCAGGGCGTCAGCCCCAGCATTTT
CASSLAWAGRQPQHF
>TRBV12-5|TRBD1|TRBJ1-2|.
TGTGCTAGTGGTTTGGCAGCACCGGGACAGCATAACTATGGCTACACCTTC
CASGLAAPGQHNYGYTF
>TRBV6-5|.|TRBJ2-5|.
TGTGCCAGCAGTATGGGTGTGGAGACCCAGTACTTC
CASSMGVETQYF
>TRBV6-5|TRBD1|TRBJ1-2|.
TGTGCCAGCAGTTCAGTGGGACAGGGGGACTATGGCTACACCTTC
CASSSVGQGDYGYTF
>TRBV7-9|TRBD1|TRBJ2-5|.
TGTGCCAGCAGCGGGACAGGGAACGGAGAGACCCAGTACTTC
CASSGTGNGETQYF
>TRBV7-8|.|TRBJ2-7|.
TGTGCCAGCAGCCCCCGGGGGAGCTCCTACGAGCAGTACTTC
CASSPRGSSYEQYF
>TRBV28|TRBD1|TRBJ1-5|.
TGTGCCAGCAGCAACCCAACAGGGGGGGAAGTCAATCAGCCCCAGCATTTT
CASSNPTGGEVNQPQHF
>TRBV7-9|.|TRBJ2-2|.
TGTGCCAGCAGCTTAGACTCGAACACCGGGGAGCTGTTTTTT
CASSLDSNTGELFF
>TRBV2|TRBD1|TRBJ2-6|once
TGTGCCAGTTACCCAGGGGGCTCTGGGGCCAACGTCCTGACTTTC
CASYPGGSGANVLTF
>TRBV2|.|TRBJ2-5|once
TGTGCCAGCAGTGAACTGGGAAGTGGGGAGACCCAGTACTTC
CASSELGSGETQYF
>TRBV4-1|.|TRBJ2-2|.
TGCGCCAGCAGCCATGGGCCGGACCCTACGACCGGGGAGCTGTTTTTT
CASSHGPDPTTGELFF
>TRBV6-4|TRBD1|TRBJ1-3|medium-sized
TGTGCCAGCAGTGACTCCCCGGGACAGGCCTCTGGAAACACCATATATTTT
CASSDSPGQASGNTIYF
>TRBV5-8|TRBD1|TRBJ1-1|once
TGTGCCAGCAGCCTTGGGACAGGGGAGAACACTGAAGCTTTCTTT
CASSLGTGENTEAFF